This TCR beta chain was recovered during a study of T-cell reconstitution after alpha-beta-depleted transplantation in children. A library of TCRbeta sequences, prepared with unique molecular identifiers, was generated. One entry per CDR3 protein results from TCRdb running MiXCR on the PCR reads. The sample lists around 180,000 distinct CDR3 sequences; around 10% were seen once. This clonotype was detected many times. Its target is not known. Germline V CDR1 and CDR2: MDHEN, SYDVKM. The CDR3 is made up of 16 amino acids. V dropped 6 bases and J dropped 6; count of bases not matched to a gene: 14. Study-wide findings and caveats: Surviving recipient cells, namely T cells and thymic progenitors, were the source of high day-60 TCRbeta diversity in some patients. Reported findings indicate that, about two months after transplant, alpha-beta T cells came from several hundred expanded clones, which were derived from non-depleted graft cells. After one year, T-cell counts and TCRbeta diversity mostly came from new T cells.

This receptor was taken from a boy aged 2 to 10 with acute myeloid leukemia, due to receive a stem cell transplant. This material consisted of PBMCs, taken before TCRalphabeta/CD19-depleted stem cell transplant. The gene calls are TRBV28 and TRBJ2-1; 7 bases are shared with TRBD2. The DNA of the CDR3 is TGTGCCAGCAGCCCCATGACTAGCTCCGAGGTCAATGAGCAGTTCTTC. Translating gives CASSPMTSSEVNEQFF. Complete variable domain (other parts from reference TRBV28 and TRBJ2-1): DVKVTQSSRYLVKRTGEKVFLECVQDMDHENMFWYRQDPGLGLRLIYFSYDVKMKEKGDIPEGYSVSREKKERFSLILESASTNQTSMYLCASSPMTSSEVNEQFFGPGTRLTVL.